This passage covers 10 T cell receptor beta chains from one sample sequenced in a study of blood T cell repertoires in COVID-19. Method: immunoSEQ multiplex PCR; TCRdb's copy keeps in-frame clones and lacks some. The sample records 230,000 or so clones, around 89% being singletons. Sequencing used peripheral blood. All receptors come from a woman aged 55-69 years with COVID-19, enrolled during active disease.

The rearrangement joins TRBV6-5 to TRBJ2-7, with 8 bases aligning to TRBD1. V gave up 6 bases and J gave up 2 bases; unmatched junction bases: 6. This CDR3 has 14 residues. Per the germline V gene, CDR1 is MNHEY and CDR2 is SVGAGI. The CDR3 loop reads CASSDTGGPYEQYF. CDR3 DNA: TGTGCCAGCAGCGACACAGGGGGTCCCTACGAGCAGTACTTC.

The chain is built from TRBV5-1 and TRBJ1-1; TRBD1 might be the D (6 bases). Per germline, CDR1 SGHRS and CDR2 YFSETQ. Deletions cut 4 bases from V and 1 base from J, with 11 bases between. The CDR3 length is 14 residues. The CDR3 protein is CASSTGRPNTEAFF. The DNA for the CDR3 is TGCGCCAGCAGCACAGGGCGCCCGAACACTGAAGCTTTCTTT.

The chain joins TRBV4-1 to TRBJ1-2; D remains unclear. This CDR3 is 14 amino acids long. V was trimmed by 0 bases and J by 8 bases, leaving 13 bases between them. Germline CDR1 is MGHRA and CDR2 is YSYEKL. CDR3 DNA sequence: TGCGCCAGCAGCCAAGATAGACACTTAGCGGGCTACACCTTC. Amino acids: CASSQDRHLAGYTF.

The V call is TRBV7-9, the J call TRBJ1-5; D is undetermined. Germline V gene data show CDR1 as SEHNR and CDR2 as FQNEAQ (reference sequence). V was cut by 0 bases and J by 6 bases, with 15 bases left in between. The CDR3 length is 16 residues. For the CDR3, the DNA is TGTGCCAGCAGCTTAGCCTACGCGTCAGGAACTCAGCCCCAGCATTTT. It specifies CASSLAYASGTQPQHF.

The CDR3 is CASSDQTGEPSGANVLTF. CDR3 nucleotides: TGTGCCAGCAGTGACCAGACAGGGGAACCCTCTGGGGCCAACGTCCTGACTTTC. The rearrangement joins TRBV2 to TRBJ2-6, with 8 bases aligning to TRBD1. Germline V gene lookup returns CDR1 SNHLY and CDR2 FYNNEI. Unmatched junction bases numbered 7, after V lost 3 bases and J lost 0 bases. CDR3 length: 18 amino acids.

V gene TRBV6-5 combines with J gene TRBJ2-7; 7 bases fit TRBD1. CDR1 is MNHEY and CDR2 is SVGAGI in the germline V gene. The CDR3 is 13 residues long. The V segment lost 6 bases and the J segment 3 bases; nucleotides outside the gene matches: 5. CDR3 DNA: TGTGCCAGCAGCGACAGGGTTGTCTACGAGCAGTACTTC. Translated, it gives CASSDRVVYEQYF.

V gene TRBV27 combines with J gene TRBJ1-1; D may be TRBD1 (6 bases). Between the trimmed V and J ends, which lost 4 bases and 4 bases, there was a span of 16 bases. This CDR3 has 15 residues. Germline V gene lookup returns CDR1 MNHEY and CDR2 SMNVEV (reference sequence). The CDR3 region is CASSSGGGQVTEAFF. The CDR3 DNA is TGTGCCAGCAGTTCGGGAGGGGGACAAGTCACTGAAGCTTTCTTT.

This rearrangement joins TRBV7-3 to TRBJ1-4, with D unresolved. The CDR3 runs to 13 residues. Trimming left V 0 bases short and J 7 bases short, with 6 bases between. Germline CDR1 SGHTA, CDR2 FQGTGA. The CDR3 is CASSLTAGEKLFF. The CDR3 nucleotides are TGTGCCAGCAGCTTAACGGCGGGTGAAAAACTGTTTTTT.

The genes are TRBV30 and TRBJ1-5; 7 bases are a match to TRBD1. This CDR3 region has 14 residues. Germline loops: CDR1 GTSNPN, CDR2 SVGIG (reference sequence). V gave up 1 base and J gave up 5 bases; unmatched junction bases: 5. CDR3 sequence: CAWSGGGQDQPQHF. The CDR3 DNA reads TGTGCCTGGAGTGGGGGAGGACAGGATCAGCCCCAGCATTTT.

V and J are TRBV3-1 (or the pseudogene TRBV3-2) and TRBJ1-1; 8 bases agree with TRBD1. V was pared by 2 bases and J by 10 bases, with 12 bases of the junction left unmatched. Germline V gene sequence: CDR1 LGHDT, CDR2 YNNKEL (reference sequence). The CDR3 is 15 amino acids. CDR3 amino acids: CASSQIEYRGLVAFF. DNA of the CDR3: TGTGCCAGCAGCCAAATCGAATACAGGGGGTTAGTAGCTTTCTTT.